This is a list of T cell receptor beta chains from one sample in a study of cytomegalovirus exposure and HLA in healthy donors. Measured with immunoSEQ multiplex PCR; TCRdb has only the in-frame clones, and not every one. The table includes roughly 130,000 clones, roughly three fifths detected once. Sequenced sample: PBMCs. All receptors derive from a woman aged 40 to 49 in good health and CMV-seropositive. The conserved cysteine and the conserved F or W are not part of the CDR3 here.

TRBV9	TRBJ2-5	ASSGGGGWETQY
TRBV7-2	TRBJ2-7	ASSLDGSGSEQY
TRBV19	TRBJ2-5	ASSGRGQETQY
TRBV4-2	TRBJ1-4	ASTPHPGDTNEKLF
TRBV19	TRBJ2-7	ASSMASGSYEQY
TRBV12-5	TRBJ2-1	ASGLQGVHNEQF
TRBV7-9	TRBJ2-1	ASSFGRGSDEQF
TRBV5-1	TRBJ2-7	ASSLTDGMTYEQY
TRBV5-4	TRBJ2-1	ASSRVAGGGYNEQF
TRBV5-1	TRBJ2-5	ASSSGTVKETQY
TRBV13	TRBJ2-2	ASSSSGGAAGELF
TRBV5-1	TRBJ1-2	ASPLRIVGGPRIDREWGYGYT
TRBV9	TRBJ2-1	ASSKTSGGAGEQF
TRBV10-3	TRBJ2-1	AISGKAGGPNEQF
TRBV2	TRBJ2-1	ASSRDSYNEQF
TRBV7-6	TRBJ2-7	ASTPDQQGPYEQY
TRBV6-1	TRBJ2-3	ASSELAGVTLSTDTQY
TRBV28	TRBJ1-1	ASSNGGMNTEAF
TRBV6-1	TRBJ1-2	ASSDGQIYGYT
TRBV19	TRBJ2-5	ASNSPGGNQETQY
TRBV7-9	TRBJ2-3	ASSFLAGGGDTQY
TRBV6-6	TRBJ2-5	ASSRPSGGEETQY
TRBV5-1	TRBJ1-1	ASSEGIEAF
TRBV15	TRBJ2-1	ATRKGEVRDNEQF
TRBV27	TRBJ2-7	ASSRRTKQHYEQY
TRBV19	TRBJ1-5	ASMETGLDQPQH
TRBV2	TRBJ1-2	ASSEDRGTYGYT
TRBV13	TRBJ1-6	ASSPMTGDNSPLH
TRBV9	TRBJ1-1	ASSAMDRVWTEAF
TRBV2	TRBJ2-5	ASNLAGKETQY
TRBV6-5	TRBJ2-1	ASSYEAGYNEQF
TRBV7-2	TRBJ1-5	ASSLAGQGAYQPQH
TRBV28	TRBJ2-2	ASSLSSGVQNTGELF
TRBV27	TRBJ1-2	ASSPRPRGVYGYT
TRBV4-2	TRBJ2-1	ASSNPGLADNEQF
TRBV6-1	TRBJ2-1	ASKKLAGFYNEQF
TRBV6-6	TRBJ2-6	ASSLQGTGANVLT
TRBV7-9	TRBJ2-7	ASSSRDTSSYEQY
TRBV19	TRBJ2-4	ASSRDTGGSIQY
TRBV7-8	TRBJ2-1	ASSLGRGAGNEQF
TRBV9	TRBJ2-7	ASSVGTSFSYEQY
TRBV6-5	TRBJ1-1	ASSPTQGWSTEAF
TRBV7-9	TRBJ1-2	ASRPGQGFGYT
TRBV6-1	TRBJ1-1	ASSGPGQGAGQAF
TRBV11-2	TRBJ2-4	ASSSLGGIQY
TRBV27	TRBJ1-1	ASSNLRGRHTEAF